The clone carrying this T cell receptor (beta chain) came up a few times. This entry is derived from a study of response to subunit inactivated influenza vaccine. A single record per CDR3 protein comes from TCRdb applying MiXCR to the RT-PCR reads. The table lists just under 550,000 distinct CDR3 sequences, around 25% of them singletons. There are 14 residues in the CDR3. V lost 8 bases and J lost 7, with 18 bases in between. The germline V gene encodes CDR1 LGHNA and CDR2 YNFKEQ. This sample also belongs to another study, concerning T cells expressing NK-cell markers. That report adds: Template switching by 5'RACE with UMIs generated the TCR beta cDNA. Sequenced donors, eight in total, included seven who were HCMV-seropositive and one who was seronegative. There were a few donors in whom these clonotypes also led the CD3+CD56-NKG2C+ fraction.

The TCR was taken from a man aged 45-65 years who received an inactivated influenza vaccine. The V call is TRBV4-2, the J call TRBJ2-1; tentative D call: TRBD2 (5 bases). The sample was CD4+ T cells sorted from PBMCs, taken approximately 13 days after vaccination. The CDR3 DNA reads TGTGCCAGCGGACGAGGGCAGGTCCAGAATGAGCAGTTCTTC. This sequence encodes CASGRGQVQNEQFF.